This T cell receptor beta chain was sequenced in a study of T cells in Graves' hyperthyroidism and ophthalmopathy. This clonotype was seen ten or more times. Its antigen is still unknown. Findings of the study overall: With a median lead of approximately 6.4 months before onset, the model predicted ophthalmopathy. Most thyroid-expanded clonotypes above 0.001 were also found in blood.

The TCR beta CDR3 regions underwent amplification using RNA transcripts as the source. TCR CDR3 regions were first amplified by RT-PCR with HTBI primers. TCRdb reprocessed the multiplex PCR reads via MiXCR and lists one record per CDR3 protein. The table lists under 650,000 distinct CDR3 sequences, around 16% of them singletons. Reasons for excluding patients were uncontrolled infection, other autoimmune disease, pregnancy or lactation. The sample comprised blood. The TCR originated in a woman aged 25-40 years with Graves' hyperthyroidism.

CDR3 sequence (DNA): TGCGCCAGCAGCCAAGATTGGACAGAATCCTACGAGCAGTACTTC. It yields the protein CASSQDWTESYEQYF. The chain carries TRBV4-3 and TRBJ2-7, with TRBD1 as a possible D gene (6 bases). Per germline, CDR1 LGHNA and CDR2 YSLEER. The CDR3 extends over 15 amino acids. V gave up 0 bases and J gave up 1 base, with 10 bases separating them.